The sample holds one count of the clone carrying this T cell receptor beta chain. What it binds is not known. Each sample came from a Caucasian adult donor living in Nashville, Tennessee. CD45RA-negative memory and CD45RA+ naive subsets were split from the CD4+ cells. Sequencing used immunoSEQ multiplex PCR; TCRdb keeps in-frame clones, though not all of them. The profile covers over 2 million clones, with 80% to 95% appearing a single time and around 0.38% taken by the ten largest. These data come from a study of shared clonotypes between healthy human individuals. Looking at the study overall: CD4 naive and memory got three plates each, CD8 naive two, CD8 memory one. Study-level points and caveats: The researchers took only blood, and tissue repertoires probably look different.

J gave up 3 bases and V 0 bases, and 4 bases lay outside the gene matches. This CDR3 has 15 amino acids. Germline lookup yields CDR1 SGHDT and CDR2 YYEEEE. The receptor comes from a man in his late teens or twenties in good health. Some clones in this sample may be carry-over from other donors' samples. V and J are TRBV5-6 and TRBJ1-2; 8 bases are a match to TRBD1. Sequencing was performed on naive CD4+ T cells from PBMCs. The subset was: CD45RA+ positively selected. As DNA, the CDR3 is TGTGCCAGCAGCTTGGGACAGGGGATCTACTATGGCTACACCTTC. Amino acids: CASSLGQGIYYGYTF.